Each of the 12 T cell receptor beta chains below was sequenced from the same sample in a study of shared clonotypes between healthy human individuals. Assay: immunoSEQ multiplex PCR; the TCRdb copy retains only in-frame clones and omits some. The sample has 1.5 million to 1.9 million clones; roughly 98% are singletons. Sequencing used naive CD4+ T cells sorted from blood. This sample's subset: CD45RA+ positively selected. These TCRs come from a man under 40 in good health.

The chain links TRBV5-1 to TRBJ2-6, with 8 bases that match TRBD2. Trimming removed 4 bases from V and 3 bases from J; junction bases left unmatched: 3. CDR3 size: 15 residues. The germline CDR1 and CDR2 sequences are SGHRS and YFSETQ. The CDR3 nucleotides are TGCGCCAGCAGCCCGCGGGGGGATGGGGCCAACGTCCTGACTTTC. Translated, it gives CASSPRGDGANVLTF.

This chain connects TRBV7-8 to TRBJ2-6, with D unresolved. Germline values: CDR1 SGHVS, CDR2 FQNEAQ. Trimming pared 5 bases from V and 0 bases from J, leaving 11 bases between. The CDR3 totals 16 residues. CDR3 DNA sequence: TGTGCCAGCAGCCGTTTAGGGTCCTCTGGGGCCAACGTCCTGACTTTC. It translates to CASSRLGSSGANVLTF. Based on the CDR3 plus reference TRBV7-8 and TRBJ2-6, the full variable domain is GAGVSQSPRYKVAKRGQDVALRCDPISGHVSLFWYQQALGQGPEFLTYFQNEAQLDKSGLPSDRFFAERPEGSVSTLKIQRTQQEDSAVYLCASSRLGSSGANVLTFGAGSRLTVL.

The chain has TRBV29-1 and TRBJ2-1; 14 positions agree with TRBD2. The CDR3 is 15 amino acids. The V gene end was trimmed by 6 bases and the J gene end by 7 bases; junction bases not matched to a gene: 8. Germline lookup yields CDR1 SQVTM and CDR2 ANQGSEA. As DNA, the CDR3 is TGCAGCGTCCAAGAAGGGACTAGCGGGAGAAATGAGCAGTTCTTC. Its protein is CSVQEGTSGRNEQFF.

V gene TRBV9 combines with J gene TRBJ2-5, with D unresolved. The V and J ends lost 4 bases and 5 bases respectively, with 27 bases between them. CDR1 is SGDLS and CDR2 is YYNGEE in the germline V gene. This CDR3 spans 18 amino acids. CDR3 in amino acids: CASSPPPGWALEWETQYF. The CDR3, as DNA: TGTGCCAGCAGCCCCCCCCCTGGGTGGGCTCTAGAATGGGAGACCCAGTACTTC.

The rearrangement links TRBV18 to TRBJ2-3; D tentatively reads TRBD1 or TRBD2 (5 bases each). Germline CDR1 and CDR2: KGHSH and LQKENI. V shed 8 bases and J shed 1 base, with 10 bases lying between them. CDR3 length equals 13 residues. The DNA of the CDR3 is TGTGCCAGCCTTCGGGACGGCACAGATACGCAGTATTTT. Its translation: CASLRDGTDTQYF.

The V gene is TRBV5-1, the J gene TRBJ2-1, with TRBD1 identical over 11 bases. This CDR3 region has 14 residues. V gave up 7 bases and J gave up 6 bases; unmatched junction bases: 6. Looked up from germline, CDR1 is SGHRS and CDR2 is YFSETQ. CDR3 protein: CASQLGTGGNEQFF. CDR3 nucleotide sequence: TGCGCCAGCCAATTGGGGACAGGGGGCAATGAGCAGTTCTTC.

The chain links TRBV28 to TRBJ2-7; TRBD1 matches 7 bases. Trimming at V came to 2 bases and at J to 1 base, leaving 11 bases not matched to a gene. In germline, CDR1 is MDHEN, CDR2 SYDVKM. This CDR3 is built from 17 residues. The CDR3 reads CASSLPPGQLFSYEQYF. In nucleotides, the CDR3 is TGTGCCAGCAGTTTACCCCCGGGACAGCTTTTTTCCTACGAGCAGTACTTC.

V usage is TRBV7-8 and J usage is TRBJ1-2; D call uncertain. The CDR3 runs to 15 residues. Germline lookup yields CDR1 SGHVS and CDR2 FQNEAQ. Trimming removed 5 bases at V and 0 bases at J, with 13 bases between. The CDR3 here is CASSTRTAPNYGYTF. The CDR3, as DNA: TGTGCCAGCAGCACACGGACGGCTCCTAACTATGGCTACACCTTC.

The chain couples TRBV28 to TRBJ2-1; 8 bases are shared with TRBD2. The CDR3 has 15 residues. The junction had 10 bases not matched to a gene; V was cut back by 5 bases and J by 7 bases. Germline lookup yields CDR1 MDHEN and CDR2 SYDVKM. In DNA, the CDR3 is TGTGCCAGCAGTACCGGGACTAGTGCGAGGAATGAGCAGTTCTTC. Translating gives CASSTGTSARNEQFF.

The chain uses TRBV5-5 and TRBJ2-1; D gene unclear. Germline CDR1 and CDR2: SGHKS and YYEKEE (reference sequence). V was clipped by 1 base and J by 9 bases, with 5 bases between them. The CDR3 is 11 residues long. CDR3 DNA sequence: TGTGCCAGCAGCTTGTTGGCTGAGCAGTTCTTC. This translates into CASSLLAEQFF.

V and J are TRBV5-1 and TRBJ1-2, with a weak D call TRBD1 (5 bases). The germline CDR1 and CDR2 sequences are SGHRS and YFSETQ. Trimming stripped 4 bases from V and 2 bases from J, with 15 bases between. This CDR3 spans 15 amino acids. The CDR3 protein is CASSPYQGGNYGYTF. The CDR3, as DNA: TGCGCCAGCAGCCCCTATCAGGGCGGAAACTATGGCTACACCTTC.

This clone was counted a single time. J is TRBJ1-1 and V is TRBV29-1, with D unclear. The CDR3 has 13 residues. Germline V gene data show CDR1 as SQVTM and CDR2 as ANQGSEA. The ends were cut back, 2 bases at V and 3 bases at J, with 10 bases in the middle. The CDR3 is CSVELLSDTEAFF. For the CDR3, the DNA is TGCAGCGTTGAACTCCTTTCGGACACTGAAGCTTTCTTT.